The T cell receptor (beta chain) under discussion was sequenced for a study of blood T cell repertoires in COVID-19 (dated by TCRdb to 2018 to 2021). For the study in its entirety: Collaborator samples came from the United States, Italy and Spain and covered acute and convalescent phases of COVID-19. The prospective study material was composed of cDNA or gDNA derived from T cells, B-cell-depleted T cells, or PBMCs. Subjects who had been exposed to COVID-19, were actively infected with it, or had recovered from it provided the deeply sampled blood TCRbeta repertoires that made up the dataset. The repertoires were released in a freely available public database intended as a resource for research on the immune response to SARS-CoV-2. Samples were obtained from the ongoing ImmuneRACE study (first 160 participants) and from approximately 1,200 subjects provided by 6 global collaborators. The sample metadata nearly always contained a de-identified subject ID, COVID-19 status, age in years and sex. Where available, HLA class I and class II types were taken from metadata supplied by the sample provider and were not determined by assay-based typing. Paper-wide results and their limitations: How much clinical and demographic metadata was included differed by source and by participant, and the metadata was provided uncurated.

TCRbeta CDR3 regions were amplified from genomic DNA using the immunoSEQ Assay, a bias-controlled multiplex PCR. Processing in the source paper ran as follows. Within the assay, amplification of reference gene primers was used to estimate how many nucleated cells each sample contained. To quantify the absolute abundance of each unique TCRbeta CDR3 rearrangement, sequence reads were collapsed and filtered. Productive Simpson clonality was computed per sample as the square root of Simpson's diversity index over productive rearrangements. TCRdb obtained this table from immuneACCESS and retained in-frame rearrangements with V and J assigned. These tables miss some clones; where compared with another copy, unresolved V genes account for less than half of the shortfall, and the remainder is unexplained. V and J calls and clone size are copied from that table; D and trimming were computed from the DNA. Here the sample has under 350,000 clones; about 88% occur a single time. 3.5% to 4% of the sample is in the top ten clones.

Comments on this clone: Its binding antigen is unknown. Qualities for individual bases were not recorded, and no much larger clone is one base off.

The collaborating institutions used their own protocols to collect whole blood in K2EDTA tubes. For TCRbeta analysis, collaborators shipped samples in one of three forms: frozen whole blood, isolated PBMCs, or DNA extracted from either of those sample types. Sequencing input: peripheral blood. This TCR came from a man aged 18 to 30 with active or convalescent COVID-19.

The nucleotide sequence is given as TGCAGCACCATGCAGCAGGGGACCCAGTACTTC. This yields the protein CSTMQQGTQYF. This receptor chain uses TRBV29-1 and TRBJ2-5, with a weak D call of TRBD1 (5 bases match). The trim is 8 bases for V and 7 bases for J, with a gap of 14 bases between the germline ends. CDR1 SQVTM and CDR2 ANQGSEA were looked up in the germline V gene. The CDR3 covers 11 residues, taking in both the cysteine and the phenylalanine. The only DNA kept is the CDR3, 33 bases in frame from the first base.